This section outlines one T cell receptor beta chain sequence together with its context. The antigen is not known. The data belong to a study of cytomegalovirus exposure and HLA in healthy donors. General study points: Using the classifier, cytomegalovirus status was reportedly diagnosed with high specificity and sensitivity. Immune exposure information comprised only CMV serostatus. A later analysis reportedly found that, within productive TCRs, an Asian-associated ancestry cluster had fewer N-insertions than the mean observed across the approximately 660 donors.

The primer mix had 60 Vbeta and 13 Jbeta primers. The method was immunoSEQ multiplex PCR; TCRdb's version includes in-frame clones alone and lacks a portion of them. The table includes 110,000 or so clones, 65% to 85% detected once. With 2 bases clipped from V and 1 base from J, the junction kept 6 bases outside the gene matches. The CDR3 loop spans 17 amino acids. Germline V gene sequence: CDR1 MNHNS, CDR2 SASEGT. This chain connects TRBV6-1 to TRBJ2-3, with 10 bases aligning to TRBD2. Sequenced input: PBMCs. The sequence derives from a woman aged 18-30 years in good health and CMV-seronegative. CDR3 in DNA: TGTGCCAGCAGTGAACTAGCGGGGGAGGTCGGCACAGATACGCAGTATTTT. Its translation is CASSELAGEVGTDTQYF.